This T cell receptor beta chain was profiled in a study of CD8 T cells in Susac syndrome (dated by TCRdb to the late 2010s). Regarding the complete study: Of the Susac syndrome patients who were sequenced, fewer than 10 were in clinical remission while five or six had clinically active disease. The study used repertoire sequencing to test whether antigen drove CD8+ T cell activation and differentiation in Susac syndrome. At the time of blood withdrawal, Susac syndrome patients were either therapy-naive, taking corticosteroids (with some also receiving IVIg), or on IVIg alone.

V loses 5 bases of germline sequence and J loses 10 bases, and the interval between the two ends is 15 bases. CDR1 and CDR2 are drawn from the germline V gene (reference sequence): SEHNR, FQNEAQ. Taken from cysteine to phenylalanine, the CDR3 has 13 residues. CDR3 DNA is the only sequence kept; it has 39 bases, read in frame from the first base. On this clonotype itself: Its recognized antigen is unknown. The input lacks base qualities; no much larger clone sits a single base away.

What the research found in general, with its limitations: The study acknowledged that relatively few individuals were included in the TCR sequencing and HLA analysis. The CD4+ T cell repertoire of patients with Susac syndrome showed no detectable clonal expansion.

Peripheral blood CD8+ and CD4+ T cells from healthy donors, Susac syndrome patients and multiple sclerosis patients were profiled by high-throughput TCR beta sequencing. The Susac syndrome patients fulfilled recently defined diagnostic criteria for either definite or probable disease. Bulk CD8+ and CD4+ T cells were purified by magnetic negative isolation, while CD8+ TEMRA cells were enriched using FACS. Blood was drawn into EDTA tubes, processed within 24 hours, and PBMCs were isolated by density gradient centrifugation. PBMCs destined for TCR sequencing were cryopreserved in liquid nitrogen and later thawed in a 37 °C water bath. The sorted or isolated CD4+, CD8+ and CD8+ TEMRA cells reached a purity of at least 90%. RNA was extracted using the RNeasy kit, and about 0.45 to 1 ug of the RNA was reverse transcribed with random hexamers. The immunoSEQ multiplex PCR assay, which covers 54 Vbeta and 13 Jbeta segments, was used to amplify TCR beta CDR3 regions. PCR amplification bias was corrected by using a synthetic template baseline for primer optimization and computational correction. Per the original workflow: Only productive sequences were kept, with reads annotated to V, D and J genes according to IMGT and analyzed in immunoSEQ Analyzer. To calculate clonality, Shannon entropy was normalized by log2 of the number of productive unique sequences and then subtracted from one. Public and private clones were assessed among the 100 most prevalent clones of each patient and control. Clones were defined as Susac-specific when absent from the healthy and MS cohorts, from over a thousand published viral clones and from other ImmuneACCESS disease sequences. The public reads were reanalyzed by TCRdb: fastp trimming at Q25, MiXCR alignment, in-frame beta chains only. Every entry covers one CDR3 protein and lists the most common genes and DNA from its rows. The V and J calls here are based on TCRdb, not the publication. A total of 120,000 to 150,000 distinct CDR3 sequences appear in this sample, approximately 94% of them only once. The ten biggest clones cover approximately 0.08% of the sample.

The rearrangement joined TRBV7-9 to TRBJ1-5, and TRBD1 may be the D gene, going by 5 matching bases. The receptor comes from a human donor with Susac syndrome. Sequenced material: CD4+ T cells from PBMCs. For the CDR3, the sequence is CASSQQASYPQHF. The bases read TGTGCCAGCAGCCAACAGGCTTCGTACCCCCAGCATTTT.